The TCR beta chain under discussion was sequenced for a study of OX40 agonist ivuxolimab in advanced cancers. Study in general: Under the entry rules, prior anti-PD-1, anti-PD-L1 or anti-CTLA-4 therapy was allowed, and less than 50% had some. Three patients showed partial responses: one hepatocellular carcinoma and two cutaneous melanoma cases.

This clone was recorded only once. The table came from immunoSEQ multiplex PCR; TCRdb's copy has only in-frame clones and leaves some out. Of 75,000 to 85,000 clones in the sample, about nine tenths were seen once. The clonotype originates from an adult with an advanced solid tumor such as melanoma, head and neck, liver or kidney cancer. Sequenced material: CD4+ or CD8+ T cells sorted from blood, taken in a trial of the OX40 agonist ivuxolimab.

The CDR3 region has the DNA TGTGCCAGCAGACCAGGACAGATAGGGACCGGGGAGCTGTTTTTT. This codes for CASRPGQIGTGELFF. The chain recombines TRBV28 with TRBJ2-2; weak D call: TRBD1 (6 bases). The CDR3 is 15 residues long. Germline-derived CDR1 and CDR2 are MDHEN and SYDVKM. Trimming shortened V by 6 bases and J by 5 bases, and 16 bases separated the two germline ends.